This TCR beta chain was documented in a study of T cell responses to AZD1222 COVID-19 vaccine. Germline V gene sequence: CDR1 LGHDT, CDR2 YNNKEL (reference sequence). The V and J ends lost 2 bases and 7 bases respectively, with 9 bases between them. This CDR3 is 13 amino acids long. Overall study results and limits: The span of vaccine-associated CD4 TCRs extended across spike, with dominance at 160-218 and 743-854.

The repertoire was sequenced with immunoSEQ multiplex PCR; TCRdb's copy has only in-frame clones and lacks some. In the table there are around 100,000 clones, almost 90% of which are singletons. About this clone: The antigen is unknown.

This TCR was sampled from an adult in good health. The starting material was peripheral blood, obtained on day 0 of AZD1222 vaccination. V gene TRBV3-1 (or the pseudogene TRBV3-2) combines with J gene TRBJ2-1, with D unclear. CDR3: CASSQIGGNEQFF. The CDR3, as DNA: TGTGCCAGCAGCCAAATAGGCGGAAATGAGCAGTTCTTC.